The 13 T cell receptor beta chains reported below all come from one sample, sequenced in a study of identical twins (dated by TCRdb to about 2016). To prepare the library, 5' RACE was applied. Sequencing took place on an Illumina HiSeq 2000. The public reads were reprocessed in TCRdb via fastp at Q25 and MiXCR, keeping in-frame beta chains. Every distinct CDR3 protein forms one entry, paired with its most common genes and DNA. Across this sample there are hundreds of thousands of distinct CDR3 sequences, with 6.1% seen only once. The top ten clonotypes cover roughly 1.8% of the sample. Sample: naive T cells sorted from blood. What the cell subset or site label conveys for this sample: cells isolated with a human naive T-cell isolation kit. The receptor source for this set is a man younger than 35 in good health.

This clonotype was seen a few times. V gene TRBV2 combines with J gene TRBJ2-5; D assignment may be TRBD1 or TRBD2 (5 bases each). V was trimmed by 6 bases and J by 6 bases, leaving 14 bases between them. Looked up from germline, CDR1 is SNHLY and CDR2 is FYNNEI. CDR3 length: 13 residues. The CDR3 DNA is TGTGCCAGCAGGTCCGATACGGGGCAGACCCAGTACTTC. Translation: CASRSDTGQTQYF.

V is TRBV20-1 and J is TRBJ1-3; the D gene is possibly TRBD1 (6 bases). The V end lost 3 bases, the J end lost 4 bases, and 10 bases lay between the germline ends. CDR3 length: 13 residues. Germline V gene data show CDR1 as DFQATT and CDR2 as SNEGSKA (reference sequence). The CDR3, as DNA: TGCAGTGCTAGGGGGGCGGCAGGAAACACCATATATTTT. This translates into CSARGAAGNTIYF.

There are many counts of this clonotype. V usage is TRBV12-3 or TRBV12-4 and J usage is TRBJ1-1; the D is unclear. Trimming removed 0 bases at V and 6 bases at J, with 8 bases between. The CDR3 is 13 amino acids. CDR3 nucleotides: TGTGCCAGCAGTTTAGCGCTAAGGGCTGAAGCTTTCTTT. Translating gives CASSLALRAEAFF.

DNA for the CDR3: TGCAGTGCCTATGCCGGGACAGAAGAGACCCAGTACTTC. This translates into CSAYAGTEETQYF. The chain combines TRBV20-1 with TRBJ2-5; TRBD1 aligns across 7 bases. The V and J ends lost 6 bases and 3 bases, in that order; junction bases with no gene match: 7. Germline V CDR1 and CDR2: DFQATT, SNEGSKA (reference sequence). There are 13 residues in the CDR3.

This clonotype has ten or more counts. The V and J genes are TRBV7-9 and TRBJ2-1; 8 bases align to TRBD1. Germline V gene sequence: CDR1 SEHNR, CDR2 FQNEAQ (reference sequence). This CDR3 region has 14 residues. The trim removed 5 bases at V and 4 bases at J, leaving 4 bases unmatched. The CDR3 DNA reads as TGTGCCAGCAGCCCACGGGACAGGTACAATGAGCAGTTCTTC. Translated, it gives CASSPRDRYNEQFF.

This sequence joins TRBV5-6 and TRBJ2-6; no clear D. The CDR3 runs to 12 residues. The V gene lost 4 bases and the J gene lost 8 bases, with 7 bases spanning the gap. CDR1 is SGHDT and CDR2 is YYEEEE in the germline V gene. This chain's CDR3 is CASSRDPNVLTF. CDR3 nucleotide sequence: TGTGCCAGCAGCAGAGATCCCAACGTCCTGACTTTC.

This clonotype was detected only a few times. The V and J genes are TRBV27 and TRBJ2-2; 11 positions match TRBD1. The CDR3 covers 15 residues. Germline assignment: CDR1 MNHEY and CDR2 SMNVEV (reference sequence). V was pared by 5 bases and J by 8 bases, with 7 bases of the junction left unmatched. CDR3 sequence (DNA): TGTGCCAGCAGTCCCGGACAGGGGGCGCTGGGGGAGCTGTTTTTT. Translating gives CASSPGQGALGELFF.

This clonotype came up a few times. The chain is built from TRBV14 and TRBJ2-7, with D perhaps matching TRBD2 (5 bases). V gave up 4 bases and J gave up 6 bases, with 13 bases separating them. Germline CDR1 is SGHDN and CDR2 is FVKESK. This CDR3 has 13 amino acids. The CDR3 region has the DNA TGTGCCAGCAGCCGGAAGGGAGTGGGCGAGCAGTACTTC. Amino acid sequence: CASSRKGVGEQYF.

This chain connects TRBV30 to TRBJ2-7; D ambiguous. The V and J ends lost 2 bases and 5 bases respectively, with 10 bases between them. The CDR3 has 12 residues. The germline CDR1 and CDR2 sequences are GTSNPN and SVGIG (reference sequence). CDR3: CAWSLRVNEQYF. CDR3 nucleotide sequence: TGTGCCTGGAGTCTACGGGTCAACGAGCAGTACTTC.

This clonotype was counted ten times or more. V and J are TRBV20-1 and TRBJ2-7; maybe TRBD2 (6 bases). The V end lost 4 bases, the J end lost 2 bases, and 18 bases lay between the germline ends. The CDR3 runs to 15 residues. Germline loops: CDR1 DFQATT, CDR2 SNEGSKA (reference sequence). CDR3 DNA sequence: TGCAGTGCTAAAGTCGGCACACCTAGCGCCTACGAGCAGTACTTC. This codes for CSAKVGTPSAYEQYF.

This clonotype was observed many times. The J gene is TRBJ2-1, the V gene TRBV12-5, with TRBD1 identical over 9 bases. Germline assignment: CDR1 LGHNT and CDR2 FRNRAP. This CDR3 has 13 amino acids. J was trimmed by 14 bases and V by 1 base; bases with no gene match: 6. The DNA of the CDR3 is TGTGCTAGTGGTTTGGCACCGGGACAGGGAAAGTTCTTC. Its protein product is CASGLAPGQGKFF.

The chain recombines TRBV4-2 with TRBJ1-2; D is uncertain. Germline lookup yields CDR1 LGHNA and CDR2 YNFKEQ. With 1 base removed from V and 4 bases from J, the gap between germline ends came to 13 bases. This CDR3 is 15 amino acids long. Here the CDR3 reads CASSQGGLELYGYTF. The CDR3 region has the DNA TGTGCCAGCAGCCAAGGGGGTCTAGAACTCTATGGCTACACCTTC.

In this sample, this clonotype turned up a few times. The chain joins TRBV27 to TRBJ2-7, with 7 nucleotides matching TRBD1. J was trimmed by 6 bases and V by 4 bases; bases with no gene match: 6. CDR3 size: 13 residues. In germline, CDR1 is MNHEY, CDR2 SMNVEV (reference sequence). The CDR3 coding sequence is TGTGCCAGCAGTTCCTCGCACAGGGGCGAGCAGTACGTC. This encodes CASSSSHRGEQYV.